This paragraph reports one T cell receptor (beta chain). Its antigen is not identified. This specimen belongs to a study of CD8 T cells in ankylosing spondylitis. General observations from the study: CD8+ cells made up the disease-linked clones, which were relatively rare in peripheral blood. Among TCR beta sequences, a motif of about 8 highly homologous variants appeared characteristic of ankylosing spondylitis blood.

The CDR3 is 16 residues long. With 5 bases clipped from V and 4 bases from J, the junction kept 13 bases outside the gene matches. Using quantitative 5'-RACE with molecular barcodes, the authors made TCR beta libraries. TCRdb reanalysed the 5' RACE reads using MiXCR and keeps one entry per CDR3 protein. The sample has some 800,000 distinct CDR3 sequences; about 11% are singletons. The rearrangement uses TRBV12-3 or TRBV12-4 and TRBJ2-7; 8 bases map to TRBD2. The specimen was blood, either unsorted or a sorted T cell fraction (not recorded which). This receptor was identified in a male donor with ankylosing spondylitis. The CDR3 region is CASSGAWAGGRYEQYF. CDR3 coding DNA: TGTGCCAGCAGTGGGGCGTGGGCGGGAGGTCGATACGAGCAGTACTTC.